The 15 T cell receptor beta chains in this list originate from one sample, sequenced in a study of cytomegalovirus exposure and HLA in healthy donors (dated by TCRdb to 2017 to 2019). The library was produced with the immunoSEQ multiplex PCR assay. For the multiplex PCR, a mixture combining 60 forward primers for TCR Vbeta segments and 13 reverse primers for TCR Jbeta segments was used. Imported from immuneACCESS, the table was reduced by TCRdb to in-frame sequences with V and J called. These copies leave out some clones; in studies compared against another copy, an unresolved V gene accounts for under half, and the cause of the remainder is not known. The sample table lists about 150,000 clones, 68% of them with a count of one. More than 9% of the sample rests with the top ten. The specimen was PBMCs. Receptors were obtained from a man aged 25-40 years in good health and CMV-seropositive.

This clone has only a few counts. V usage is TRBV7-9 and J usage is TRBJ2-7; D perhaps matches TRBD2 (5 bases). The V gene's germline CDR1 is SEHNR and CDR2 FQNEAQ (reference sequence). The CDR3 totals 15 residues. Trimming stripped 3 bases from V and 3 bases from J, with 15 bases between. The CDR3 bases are TGTGCCAGCAGCTTTCTATCCGCGGGTAGCTACGAGCAGTACTTC. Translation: CASSFLSAGSYEQYF.

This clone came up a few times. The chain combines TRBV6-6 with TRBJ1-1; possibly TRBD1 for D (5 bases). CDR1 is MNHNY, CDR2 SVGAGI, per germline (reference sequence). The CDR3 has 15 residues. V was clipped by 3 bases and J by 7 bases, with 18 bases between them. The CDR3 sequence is CASSYLQGSEDEAFF. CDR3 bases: TGTGCCAGCAGTTATTTGCAGGGCTCCGAAGATGAAGCTTTCTTT.

The CDR3 here is CASMETGMNTEAFF. For the CDR3, the DNA is TGTGCCAGCATGGAAACAGGTATGAACACTGAAGCTTTCTTT. The J gene is TRBJ1-1, the V gene TRBV2; maybe TRBD1 (5 bases). Trimming left V 7 bases short and J 0 bases short, with 12 bases between. The germline gives CDR1 SNHLY, CDR2 FYNNEI. CDR3 length: 14 amino acids.

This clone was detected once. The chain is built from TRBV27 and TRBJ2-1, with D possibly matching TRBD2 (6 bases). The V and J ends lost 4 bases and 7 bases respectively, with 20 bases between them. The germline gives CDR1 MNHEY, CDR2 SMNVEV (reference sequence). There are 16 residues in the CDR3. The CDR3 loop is CASSWGEEGMRNEQFF. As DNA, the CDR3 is TGTGCCAGCAGTTGGGGGGAGGAAGGGATGAGGAATGAGCAGTTCTTC.

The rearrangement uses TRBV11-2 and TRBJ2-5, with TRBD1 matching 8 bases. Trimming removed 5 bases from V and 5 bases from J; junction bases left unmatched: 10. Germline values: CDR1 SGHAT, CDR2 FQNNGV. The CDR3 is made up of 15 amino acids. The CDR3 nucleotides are TGTGCCAGCAGCATAGGACAGGGCTTCGGGGAGACCCAGTACTTC. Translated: CASSIGQGFGETQYF.

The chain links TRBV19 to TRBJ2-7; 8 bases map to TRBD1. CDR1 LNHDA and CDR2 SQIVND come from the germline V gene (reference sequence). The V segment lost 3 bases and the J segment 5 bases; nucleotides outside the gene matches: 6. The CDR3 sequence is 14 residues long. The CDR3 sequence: CASSIGQGGDEQYF. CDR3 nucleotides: TGTGCCAGTAGTATTGGACAGGGAGGCGACGAGCAGTACTTC.

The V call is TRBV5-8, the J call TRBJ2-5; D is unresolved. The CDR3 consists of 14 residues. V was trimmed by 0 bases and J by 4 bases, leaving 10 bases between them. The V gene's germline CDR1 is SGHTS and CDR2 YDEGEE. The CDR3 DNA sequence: TGTGCCAGCAGCTTGGCACCGCGGAGAGAGACCCAGTACTTC. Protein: CASSLAPRRETQYF.

CDR3 nucleotide sequence: TGTGCCAGCAGTTACGGACAGCTCAATCAGCCCCAGCATTTT. It encodes CASSYGQLNQPQHF. V gene TRBV6-5 combines with J gene TRBJ1-5; possibly TRBD1 for D (6 bases). The V gene's germline CDR1 is MNHEY and CDR2 SVGAGI. The CDR3 is 14 residues long. The ends were cut back, 2 bases at V and 3 bases at J, with 8 bases in the middle.

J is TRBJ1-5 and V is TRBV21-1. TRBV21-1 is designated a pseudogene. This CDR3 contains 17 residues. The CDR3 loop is CASSKMGVRESNQPQHF. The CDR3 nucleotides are TGTGCCAGCAGCAAAATGGGAGTGAGGGAGAGCAATCAGCCCCAGCATTTT.

CDR3 coding DNA: TGCGCCAGCAGCCCGGGGACCTTGGGGGGGCCCCAGCATTTT. This translates into CASSPGTLGGPQHF. This chain links TRBV5-1 with TRBJ1-5; a weak D match, TRBD1 (5 bases). Germline V lookup: CDR1 SGHRS, CDR2 YFSETQ. The CDR3 runs to 14 residues. Trimming took 4 bases from V and 9 from J, leaving 17 bases between them.

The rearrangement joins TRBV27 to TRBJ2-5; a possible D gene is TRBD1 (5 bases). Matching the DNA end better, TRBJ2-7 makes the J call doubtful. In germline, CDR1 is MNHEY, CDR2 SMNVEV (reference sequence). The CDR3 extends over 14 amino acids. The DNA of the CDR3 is TGTGCCAGCAGTTCTCAGGGAAATACCTACGAGCAGTACTTC. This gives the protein CASSSQGNTYEQYF.

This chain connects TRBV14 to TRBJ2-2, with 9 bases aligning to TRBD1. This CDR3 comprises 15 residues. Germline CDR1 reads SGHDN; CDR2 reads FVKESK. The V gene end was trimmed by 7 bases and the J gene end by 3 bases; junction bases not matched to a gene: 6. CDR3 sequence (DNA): TGTGCCAGCAACCCGAGACAGGGGGACACCGGGGAGCTGTTTTTT. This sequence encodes CASNPRQGDTGELFF.

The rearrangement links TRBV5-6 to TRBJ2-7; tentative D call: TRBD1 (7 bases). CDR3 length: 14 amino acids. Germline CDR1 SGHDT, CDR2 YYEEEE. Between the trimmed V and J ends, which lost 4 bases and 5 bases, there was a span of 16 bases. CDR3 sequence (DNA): TGTGCCAGCAGCCCTGAACAGGGGAGGAACGAGCAGTACTTC. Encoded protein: CASSPEQGRNEQYF.

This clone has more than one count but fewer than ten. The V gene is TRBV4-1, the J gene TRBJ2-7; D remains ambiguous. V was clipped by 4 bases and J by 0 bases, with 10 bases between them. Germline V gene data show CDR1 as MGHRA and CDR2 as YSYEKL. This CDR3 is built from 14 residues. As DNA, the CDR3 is TGCGCCAGCAGCCCAATGAGTAACTCCTACGAGCAGTACTTC. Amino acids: CASSPMSNSYEQYF.

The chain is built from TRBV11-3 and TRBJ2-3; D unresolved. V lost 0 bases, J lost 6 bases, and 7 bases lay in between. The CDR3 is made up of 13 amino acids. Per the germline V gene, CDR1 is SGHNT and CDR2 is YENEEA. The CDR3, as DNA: TGTGCCAGCAGCTTAGATACAACCGATACGCAGTATTTT. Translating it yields CASSLDTTDTQYF. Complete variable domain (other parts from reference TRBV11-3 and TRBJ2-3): EAGVVQSPRYKIIEKKQPVAFWCNPISGHNTLYWYLQNLGQGPELLIRYENEEAVDDSQLPKDRFSAERLKGVDSTLKIQPAELGDSAVYLCASSLDTTDTQYFGPGTRLTVL.